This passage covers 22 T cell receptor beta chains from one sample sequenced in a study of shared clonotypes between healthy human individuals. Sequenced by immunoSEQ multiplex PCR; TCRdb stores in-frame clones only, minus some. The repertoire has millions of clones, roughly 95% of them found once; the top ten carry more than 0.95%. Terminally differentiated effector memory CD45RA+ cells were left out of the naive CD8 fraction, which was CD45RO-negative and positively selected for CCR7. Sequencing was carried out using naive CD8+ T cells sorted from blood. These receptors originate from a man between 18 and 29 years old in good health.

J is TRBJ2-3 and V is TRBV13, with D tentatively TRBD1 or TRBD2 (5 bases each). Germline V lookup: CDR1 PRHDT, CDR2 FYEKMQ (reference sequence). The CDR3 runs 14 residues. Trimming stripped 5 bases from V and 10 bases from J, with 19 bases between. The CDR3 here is CASSPGPRGDAQYF. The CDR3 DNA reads TGTGCCAGCAGCCCCGGGCCTCGAGGGGATGCGCAGTATTTT.

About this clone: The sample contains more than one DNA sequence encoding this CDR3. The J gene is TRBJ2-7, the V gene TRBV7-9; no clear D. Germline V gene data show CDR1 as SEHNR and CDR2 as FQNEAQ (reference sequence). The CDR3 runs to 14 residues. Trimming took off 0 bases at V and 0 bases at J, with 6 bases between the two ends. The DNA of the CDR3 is TGTGCCAGCAGCTTAGCGGGAATCTCCTACGAGCAGTACTTC. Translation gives CASSLAGISYEQYF.

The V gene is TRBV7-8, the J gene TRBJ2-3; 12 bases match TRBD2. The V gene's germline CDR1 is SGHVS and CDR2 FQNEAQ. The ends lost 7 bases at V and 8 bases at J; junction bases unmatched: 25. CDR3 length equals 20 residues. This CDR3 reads CASIPLGSGLAGHPRSTQYF. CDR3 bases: TGTGCCAGCATCCCGTTGGGCTCCGGACTAGCGGGGCACCCCAGGTCTACGCAGTATTTT.

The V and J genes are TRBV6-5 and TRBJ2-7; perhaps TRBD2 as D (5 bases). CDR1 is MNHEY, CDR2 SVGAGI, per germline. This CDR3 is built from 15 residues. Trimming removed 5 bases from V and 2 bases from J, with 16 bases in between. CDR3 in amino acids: CASSLRREGTYEQYF. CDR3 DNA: TGTGCCAGCAGTCTCCGTAGAGAGGGAACCTACGAGCAGTACTTC.

Here the CDR3 reads CASSQEVGLAEYNEQFF. CDR3 nucleotide sequence: TGCGCCAGCAGCCAAGAGGTCGGTCTAGCGGAGTACAATGAGCAGTTCTTC. The V and J genes are TRBV4-3 and TRBJ2-1, with 7 bases aligning to TRBD2. J was trimmed by 4 bases and V by 0 bases; bases with no gene match: 9. The CDR3 loop spans 17 amino acids. Per germline, CDR1 LGHNA and CDR2 YSLEER.

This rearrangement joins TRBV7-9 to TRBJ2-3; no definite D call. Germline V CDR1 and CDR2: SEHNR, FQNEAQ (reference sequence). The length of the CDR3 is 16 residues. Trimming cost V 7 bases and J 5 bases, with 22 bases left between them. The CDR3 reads CASTPVLVGYGDTQYF. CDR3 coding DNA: TGTGCCAGCACCCCTGTTCTAGTGGGCTATGGAGATACGCAGTATTTT.

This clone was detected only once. The CDR3 nucleotides read TGTGCCAGCACCCAGGGCACGAGCTCCTACAATGAGCAGTTCTTC. Translated: CASTQGTSSYNEQFF. The chain combines TRBV27 with TRBJ2-1, with TRBD1 as a possible D gene (5 bases). The CDR3 sequence is 15 residues long. Per the germline V gene, CDR1 is MNHEY and CDR2 is SMNVEV (reference sequence). V dropped 7 bases and J dropped 0 bases, with 13 bases sitting between them.

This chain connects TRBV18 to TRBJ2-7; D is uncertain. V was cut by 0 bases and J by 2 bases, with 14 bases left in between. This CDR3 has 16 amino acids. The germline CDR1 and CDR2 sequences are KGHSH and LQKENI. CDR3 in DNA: TGTGCCAGCTCACCACCGTACGAGGTCCCCACCTACGAGCAGTACTTC. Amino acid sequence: CASSPPYEVPTYEQYF.

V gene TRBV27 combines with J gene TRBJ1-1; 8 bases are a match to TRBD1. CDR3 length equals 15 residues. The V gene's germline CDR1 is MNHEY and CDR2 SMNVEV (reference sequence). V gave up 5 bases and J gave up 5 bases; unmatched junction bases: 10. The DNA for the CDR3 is TGTGCCAGCAGTCATGGACAGGGTTTCGTAACTGAAGCTTTCTTT. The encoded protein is CASSHGQGFVTEAFF.

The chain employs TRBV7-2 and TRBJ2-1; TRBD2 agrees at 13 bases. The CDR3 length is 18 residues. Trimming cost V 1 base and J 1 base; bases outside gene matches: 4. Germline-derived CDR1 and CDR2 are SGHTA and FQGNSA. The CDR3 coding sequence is TGTGCCAGCAGCTTAGAGGGACTAGCGGGAAAGTCCTACAATGAGCAGTTCTTC. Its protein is CASSLEGLAGKSYNEQFF.

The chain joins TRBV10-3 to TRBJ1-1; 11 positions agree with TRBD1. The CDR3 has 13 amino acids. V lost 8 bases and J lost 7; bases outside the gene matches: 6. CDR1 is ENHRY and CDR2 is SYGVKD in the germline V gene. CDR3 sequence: CAIRGQGADEAFF. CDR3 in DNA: TGTGCCATCCGAGGACAGGGGGCCGATGAAGCTTTCTTT.

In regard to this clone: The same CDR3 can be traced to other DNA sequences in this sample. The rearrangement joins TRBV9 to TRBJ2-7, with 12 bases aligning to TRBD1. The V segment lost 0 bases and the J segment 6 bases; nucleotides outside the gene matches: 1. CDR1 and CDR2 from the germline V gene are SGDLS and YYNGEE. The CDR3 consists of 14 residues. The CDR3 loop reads CASSVGDRGLEQYF. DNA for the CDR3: TGTGCCAGCAGCGTAGGGGACAGGGGGCTCGAGCAGTACTTC.

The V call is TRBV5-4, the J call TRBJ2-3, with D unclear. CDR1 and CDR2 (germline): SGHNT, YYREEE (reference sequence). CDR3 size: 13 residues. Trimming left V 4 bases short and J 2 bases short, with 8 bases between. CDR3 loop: CASSPYNTDTQYF. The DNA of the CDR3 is TGTGCCAGCAGCCCCTATAACACAGATACGCAGTATTTT.

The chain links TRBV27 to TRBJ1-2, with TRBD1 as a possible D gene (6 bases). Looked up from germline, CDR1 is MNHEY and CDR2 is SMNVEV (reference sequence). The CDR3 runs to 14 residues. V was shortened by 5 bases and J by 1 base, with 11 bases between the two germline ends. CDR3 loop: CASSLTGFNYGYTF. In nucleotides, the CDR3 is TGTGCCAGCAGTCTGACAGGCTTTAACTATGGCTACACCTTC.

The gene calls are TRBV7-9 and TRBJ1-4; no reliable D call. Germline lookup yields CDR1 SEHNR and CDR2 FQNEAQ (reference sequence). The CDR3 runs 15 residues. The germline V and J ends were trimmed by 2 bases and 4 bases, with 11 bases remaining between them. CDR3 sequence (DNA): TGTGCCAGCAGCTTATCCGGGTCTTTTAATGAAAAACTGTTTTTT. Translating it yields CASSLSGSFNEKLFF. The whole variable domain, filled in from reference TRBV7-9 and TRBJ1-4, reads DTGVSQNPRHKITKRGQNVTFRCDPISEHNRLYWYRQTLGQGPEFLTYFQNEAQLEKSRLLSDRFSAERPKGSFSTLEIQRTEQGDSAMYLCASSLSGSFNEKLFFGSGTQLSVL.

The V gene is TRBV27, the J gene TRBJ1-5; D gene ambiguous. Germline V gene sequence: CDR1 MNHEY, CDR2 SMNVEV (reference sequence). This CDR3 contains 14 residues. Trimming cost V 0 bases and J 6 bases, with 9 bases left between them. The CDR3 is CASSLSREGQPQHF. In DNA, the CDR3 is TGTGCCAGCAGTTTATCGCGTGAGGGTCAGCCCCAGCATTTT.

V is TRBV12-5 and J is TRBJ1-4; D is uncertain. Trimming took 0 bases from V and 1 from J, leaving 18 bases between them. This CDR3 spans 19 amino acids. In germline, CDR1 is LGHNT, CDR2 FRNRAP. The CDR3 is CASGLVHGLQWGTNEKLFF. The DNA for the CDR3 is TGTGCTAGTGGTTTGGTACATGGCCTCCAATGGGGAACTAATGAAAAACTGTTTTTT.

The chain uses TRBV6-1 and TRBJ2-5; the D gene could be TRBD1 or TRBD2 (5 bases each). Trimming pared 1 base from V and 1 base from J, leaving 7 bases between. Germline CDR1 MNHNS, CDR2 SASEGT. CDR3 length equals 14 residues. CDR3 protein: CASSEVGTQETQYF. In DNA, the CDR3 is TGTGCCAGCAGTGAAGTGGGGACCCAAGAGACCCAGTACTTC.

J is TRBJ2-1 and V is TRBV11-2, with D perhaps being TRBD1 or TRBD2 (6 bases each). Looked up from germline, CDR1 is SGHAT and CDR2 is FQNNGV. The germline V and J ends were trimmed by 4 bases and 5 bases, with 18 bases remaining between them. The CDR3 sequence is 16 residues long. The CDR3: CASSSRVRGPDNEQFF. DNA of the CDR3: TGTGCCAGCAGCTCTCGGGTACGGGGGCCGGACAATGAGCAGTTCTTC. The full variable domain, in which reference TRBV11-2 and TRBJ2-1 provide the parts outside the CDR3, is EAGVAQSPRYKIIEKRQSVAFWCNPISGHATLYWYQQILGQGPKLLIQFQNNGVVDDSQLPKDRFSAERLKGVDSTLKIQPAKLEDSAVYLCASSSRVRGPDNEQFFGPGTRLTVL.

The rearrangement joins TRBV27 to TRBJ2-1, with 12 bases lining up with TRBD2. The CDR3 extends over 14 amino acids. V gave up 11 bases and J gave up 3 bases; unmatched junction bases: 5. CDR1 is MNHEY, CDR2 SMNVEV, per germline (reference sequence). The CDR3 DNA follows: TGTGCCGCCGGACTAGCGGGAAACTACAATGAGCAGTTCTTC. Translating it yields CAAGLAGNYNEQFF.

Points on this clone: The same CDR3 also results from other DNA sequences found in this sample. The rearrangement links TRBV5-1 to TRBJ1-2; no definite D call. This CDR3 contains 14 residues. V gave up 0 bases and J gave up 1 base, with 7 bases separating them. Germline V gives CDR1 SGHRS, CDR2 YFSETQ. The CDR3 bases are TGCGCCAGCAGCTTGGGGGAGAGTAACTATGGCTACACCTTC. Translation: CASSLGESNYGYTF.

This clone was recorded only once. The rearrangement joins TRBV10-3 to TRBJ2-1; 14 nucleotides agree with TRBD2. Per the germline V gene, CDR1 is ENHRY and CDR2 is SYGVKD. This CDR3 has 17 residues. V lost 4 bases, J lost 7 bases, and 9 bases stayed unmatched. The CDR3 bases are TGTGCCATCAGTGGGCCGGGACTAGCGGGAGTCTTGAATGAGCAGTTCTTC. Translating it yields CAISGPGLAGVLNEQFF.